This TCR beta chain was captured in a study of cytomegalovirus exposure and HLA in healthy donors. General study findings and limits: The study labeled roughly 160 TCR beta chains cytomegalovirus-associated. About 87% or about 30% of the time was how often most TCR beta V segments were productive, according to an earlier analysis.

As to this clone: Its antigen is unknown.

Germline CDR1 is SNHLY and CDR2 is FYNNEI. V was trimmed by 7 bases and J by 4 bases, leaving 8 bases between them. There are 11 residues in the CDR3. 13 Jbeta primers and 60 Vbeta primers were used for the PCR. Using immunoSEQ multiplex PCR, the repertoire was profiled, and TCRdb retains in-frame clones only, with some absent. The sample contains 85,000 to 130,000 clones, about 70% of which appear only once. This sequence was found in a female donor in good health and CMV-seronegative. Sequencing was done on a sample of PBMCs. The chain has TRBV2 and TRBJ2-7; D uncertain. CDR3 sequence (DNA): TGTGCCAGCACGGGTTCATACGAGCAGTACTTC. It specifies CASTGSYEQYF.